This section outlines one T cell receptor (beta chain) sequence together with its context. The antigen remains unidentified. Vbeta (60) and Jbeta (13) primers were used in the PCR. Profiling relied on immunoSEQ multiplex PCR, and the TCRdb table lists in-frame clones only, not all of them. There are more than 150,000 clones in the sample; roughly 81% occur only once, and 2.3% lies in the top ten. This specimen belongs to a study of cytomegalovirus exposure and HLA in healthy donors. Study-level findings and limits: Cytomegalovirus-associated TCR beta chains were listed, numbering under 200. It is likely that the observed cluster of highly shared sequence variants was a sequencing artifact.

The sample consisted of PBMCs. The receptor's source is a woman aged 18-30 years in good health and CMV-seronegative.

CDR3 protein: CASSVGQGVPEEKLFF. The CDR3 region has the DNA TGCGCCAGCAGCGTGGGACAGGGGGTCCCCGAGGAAAAACTGTTTTTT. The chain employs TRBV5-1 and TRBJ1-4, with TRBD1 matching over 11 bases. The length of the CDR3 is 16 residues. Germline V gene sequence: CDR1 SGHRS, CDR2 YFSETQ. V was clipped by 4 bases and J by 8 bases; unmatched bases: 10.